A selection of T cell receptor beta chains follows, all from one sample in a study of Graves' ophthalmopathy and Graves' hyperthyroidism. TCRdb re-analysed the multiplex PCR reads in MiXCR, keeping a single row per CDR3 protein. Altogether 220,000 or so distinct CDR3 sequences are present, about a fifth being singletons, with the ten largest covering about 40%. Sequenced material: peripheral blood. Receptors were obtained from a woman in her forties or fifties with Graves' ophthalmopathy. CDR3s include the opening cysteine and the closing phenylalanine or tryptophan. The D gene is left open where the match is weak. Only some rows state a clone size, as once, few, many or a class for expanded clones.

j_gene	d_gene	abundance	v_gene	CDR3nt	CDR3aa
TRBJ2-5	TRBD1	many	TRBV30	TGTGCCTGGAGTCTGGGACAGGACCTACAAGAGACCCAGTACTTC	CAWSLGQDLQETQYF
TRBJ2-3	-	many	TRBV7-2	TGTGCCAGCAGCTTCGACACAGATACGCAGTATTTT	CASSFDTDTQYF
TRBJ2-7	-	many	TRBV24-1	TGTGCCACCAGTGATTTGGAGGGAGTCGAGCAGTACTTC	CATSDLEGVEQYF
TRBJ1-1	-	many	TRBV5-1	TGCGCCAGCAGCTGGGGGATGGCAGGGTACACTGAAGCTTTCTTT	CASSWGMAGYTEAFF
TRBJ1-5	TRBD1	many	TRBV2	TGTGCCAGCAGTAGACAGGGAATGGAGCCCCAGCATTTT	CASSRQGMEPQHF
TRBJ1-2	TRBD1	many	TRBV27	TGTGCCAGCAGTTTAAGTACAGGGGACGGCTACACCTTC	CASSLSTGDGYTF
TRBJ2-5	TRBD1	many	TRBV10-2	TGCGCCAGCGAGGGACAGCAAGAGACCCAGTACTTC	CASEGQQETQYF
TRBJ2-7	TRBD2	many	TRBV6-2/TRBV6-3	TGTGCCAGCACCCCTAGCGGGGGGAGGAGCTCCTACGAGCAGTACTTC	CASTPSGGRSSYEQYF
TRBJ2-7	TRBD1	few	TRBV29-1	TGCAGCGTTGAAGACCGACTCACAGGGGCCGAGCAGTACTTC	CSVEDRLTGAEQYF
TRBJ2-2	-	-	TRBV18	TGTGCCAGCTCACCCGGATCATGGGGGAACACCGGGGAGCTGTTTTTT	CASSPGSWGNTGELFF
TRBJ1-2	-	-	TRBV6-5	TGTGCCAGCAGTTACTCCGGCAGGGAAAACTATGGCTACACCTTC	CASSYSGRENYGYTF
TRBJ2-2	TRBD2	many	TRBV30	TGTGCCTGGAGAGGGGAGGGCATCGGGGAGCTGTTTTTT	CAWRGEGIGELFF
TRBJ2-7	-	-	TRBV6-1	TGTGCCAGCAGCTTGAGGGGGGTGGGTGAGCAGTACTTC	CASSLRGVGEQYF
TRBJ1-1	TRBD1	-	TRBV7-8	TGTGCCAGTAGCCGAATGGTCGGGACAGTTGAAGCTTTCTTT	CASSRMVGTVEAFF
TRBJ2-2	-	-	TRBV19	TGTGCCAGTATTAGAGGGGGACCGTCCACCGGGGAGCTGTTTTTT	CASIRGGPSTGELFF
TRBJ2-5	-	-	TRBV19	TGTGCCAGTAGTATCCTAGACAGCGAGACCCAGTACTTC	CASSILDSETQYF
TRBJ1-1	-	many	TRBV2	TGTGCCAGCAGCCCCGTACGGGGGGCCGTCAGTGAAGCTTTCTTT	CASSPVRGAVSEAFF
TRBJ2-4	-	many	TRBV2	TGTGCCAGCAGTGAAATCGCACAGCCGGGGAACATTCAGTACTTC	CASSEIAQPGNIQYF
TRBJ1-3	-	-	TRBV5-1	TGCGCCAGCAGCGACCCAGGGGTAAACACCATATATTTT	CASSDPGVNTIYF
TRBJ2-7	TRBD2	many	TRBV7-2	TGTGCCAGCAGCCAAGGGACTAGCGGGCCCTGGGACTTC	CASSQGTSGPWDF
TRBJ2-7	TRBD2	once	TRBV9	TGTGCCAGAATCGGGACTAGCGGGAGCAACAGCTCCTACGAGCAGTACTTC	CARIGTSGSNSSYEQYF
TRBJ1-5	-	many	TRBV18	TGTGCCAGCTCACCTGCCGATCAGCCCCAGCATTTT	CASSPADQPQHF
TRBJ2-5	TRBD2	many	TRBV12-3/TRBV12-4	TGTGCCAGCAGACAGAGCGGGACGGGGGAGACCCAGTACTTC	CASRQSGTGETQYF
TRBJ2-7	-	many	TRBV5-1	TGCGCCAGCAGCCCCTCCGGGGGCAGGGCATGGGAGCAGTACTTC	CASSPSGGRAWEQYF
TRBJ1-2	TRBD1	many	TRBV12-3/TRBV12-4	TGTGCCAGCAGTTTGAGGCGGCAGGGGGCCTATGGCTACACCTTC	CASSLRRQGAYGYTF
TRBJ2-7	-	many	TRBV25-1	TGTGCCAGCAGTGAATGGGGGGGCCGGGACGAGCAGTACTTC	CASSEWGGRDEQYF
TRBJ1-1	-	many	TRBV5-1	TGCGCCAGCAGCTTGCTCACTATGAACACTGAAGCTTTCTTT	CASSLLTMNTEAFF
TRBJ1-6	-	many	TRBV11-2	TGTGCCAGCAGCTTAGTGGGGGGCATGGATTCACCCCTCCACTTT	CASSLVGGMDSPLHF
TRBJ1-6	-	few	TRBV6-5	TGTGCCAGCAGTTACTTAATGGAGACCTCACCCCTCCACTTT	CASSYLMETSPLHF
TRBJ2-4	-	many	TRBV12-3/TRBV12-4	TGTGCCAGCAGTTTCTGGGGTGGCAAAAACATTCAGTACTTC	CASSFWGGKNIQYF
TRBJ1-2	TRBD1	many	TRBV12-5	TGTGCTAGTGGTCTCCGGGACAGGCCCTATGGCTACACCTTC	CASGLRDRPYGYTF
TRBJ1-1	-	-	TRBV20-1	TGCAGTGCTAGAGATGAGGGGGAAGCTTTCTTT	CSARDEGEAFF
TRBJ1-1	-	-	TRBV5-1	TGCGCCAGCAGCTTGGATCCAGGGGAATTAATGAACACTGAAGCTTTCTTT	CASSLDPGELMNTEAFF
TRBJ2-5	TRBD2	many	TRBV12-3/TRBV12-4	TGTGCCAGCAGCCCGACTAGCGGGAGAAGAGAGACCCAGTACTTC	CASSPTSGRRETQYF
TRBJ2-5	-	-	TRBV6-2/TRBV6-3	TGTGCCAGCAGTTACGGTCTGCACCCTTGGGAGACCCAGTACTTC	CASSYGLHPWETQYF
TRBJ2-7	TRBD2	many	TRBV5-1	TGCGCCAGCAGCTTGGCCGGGACTAGCTTCGACGAGCAGTACTTC	CASSLAGTSFDEQYF
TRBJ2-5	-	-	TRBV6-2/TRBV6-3	TGTGCCAGCAGTTACGACAGCCAAGAGACCCAGTACTTC	CASSYDSQETQYF
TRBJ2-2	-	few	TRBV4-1	TGCGCCAGCGGGGGGACAGAGTCCACCGGGGAGCTGTTTTTT	CASGGTESTGELFF
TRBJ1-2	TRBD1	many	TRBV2	TGTGCCAGCAGTGGCGGGGGACAGGGGGCATCGCGTGGCTACACCTTC	CASSGGGQGASRGYTF
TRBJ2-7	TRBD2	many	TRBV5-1	TGCGCCAGCAGCCCCGGACTAGCGGGAGAAGAGCAGTACTTC	CASSPGLAGEEQYF
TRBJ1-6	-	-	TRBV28	TGTGCCAGCAGAGCCTGGACACGACGAGGGTCACCCCTCCACTTT	CASRAWTRRGSPLHF
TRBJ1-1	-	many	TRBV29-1	TGCAGCGTTGAGGGGGTAAAGCGGACTGAAGCTTTCTTT	CSVEGVKRTEAFF
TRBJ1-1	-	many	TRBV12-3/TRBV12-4	TGTGCCAGCAGTATGGAGAGGTTGAACACTGAAGCTTTCTTT	CASSMERLNTEAFF
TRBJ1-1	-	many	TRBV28	TGTGCCAGCAGCACCCGGGGGGGCTTAAGGGGCACTGAAGCTTTCTTT	CASSTRGGLRGTEAFF
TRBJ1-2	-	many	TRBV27	TGTGCCAGCAGTTTATCTTCGGGCAGGCCCTATGGCTACACCTTC	CASSLSSGRPYGYTF
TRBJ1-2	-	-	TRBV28	TGTGCCAGCAGCTCCCTCATCCTCAGGGAGGGAAATGGCTACACCTTC	CASSSLILREGNGYTF
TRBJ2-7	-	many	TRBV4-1	TGCGCCAGCAGCCAAGAGGACGGGCCCCGAGGCTACGAGCAGTACTTC	CASSQEDGPRGYEQYF
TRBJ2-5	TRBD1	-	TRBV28	TGTGCCAGCAGTTTAGGGACAGGGAAAGAGACCCAGTACTTC	CASSLGTGKETQYF
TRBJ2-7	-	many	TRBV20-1	TGCAGTGCTAGCGACACAGCGTCGACCGCCTACGAGCAGTACTTC	CSASDTASTAYEQYF
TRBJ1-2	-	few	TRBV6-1	TGTGCCAGCAGTGAAGACCAGTATGGCTACACCTTC	CASSEDQYGYTF
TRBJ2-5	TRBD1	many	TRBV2	TGTGCCAGCAGCGAAAGGACAGGGCGGGACCAAGAGACCCAGTACTTC	CASSERTGRDQETQYF